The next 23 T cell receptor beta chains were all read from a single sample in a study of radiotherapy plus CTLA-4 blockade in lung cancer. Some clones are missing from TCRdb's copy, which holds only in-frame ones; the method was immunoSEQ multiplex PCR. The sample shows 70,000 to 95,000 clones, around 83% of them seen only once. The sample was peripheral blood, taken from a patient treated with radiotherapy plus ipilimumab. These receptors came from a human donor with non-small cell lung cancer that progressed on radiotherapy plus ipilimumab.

CDR3 residues: CASSYSRTSDADTQYF. The DNA of the CDR3 is TGTGCCAGCAGTTACTCGAGGACCAGTGACGCAGATACGCAGTATTTT. The J gene is TRBJ2-3, the V gene TRBV6-5; D not resolved. The CDR3 consists of 16 residues. V was trimmed by 0 bases and J by 4 bases, leaving 14 bases between them. Germline V gene lookup returns CDR1 MNHEY and CDR2 SVGAGI.

Written as DNA, the CDR3 is TGTGCCAGCAGCGTAGACGGAGCCTACGAGCAGTACTTC. It yields the protein CASSVDGAYEQYF. The V gene is TRBV9, the J gene TRBJ2-7; D gene unclear. Germline V lookup: CDR1 SGDLS, CDR2 YYNGEE. V lost 0 bases and J lost 2, with 6 bases in between. The CDR3 is 13 residues long.

CDR3 sequence reads: CASSSVGPNTEAFF. For the CDR3, the DNA is TGTGCCAGCAGTTCCGTAGGGCCGAACACTGAAGCTTTCTTT. This sequence joins TRBV27 and TRBJ1-1; D uncertain. Trimming took off 4 bases at V and 1 base at J, with 10 bases between the two ends. Germline loops: CDR1 MNHEY, CDR2 SMNVEV (reference sequence). The CDR3 is made up of 14 amino acids.

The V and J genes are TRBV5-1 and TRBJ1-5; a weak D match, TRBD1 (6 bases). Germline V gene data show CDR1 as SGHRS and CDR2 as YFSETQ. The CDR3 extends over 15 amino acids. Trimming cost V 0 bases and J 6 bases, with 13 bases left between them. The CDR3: CASSLEGGGRQPQHF. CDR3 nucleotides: TGCGCCAGCAGCTTGGAAGGGGGAGGGCGTCAGCCCCAGCATTTT.

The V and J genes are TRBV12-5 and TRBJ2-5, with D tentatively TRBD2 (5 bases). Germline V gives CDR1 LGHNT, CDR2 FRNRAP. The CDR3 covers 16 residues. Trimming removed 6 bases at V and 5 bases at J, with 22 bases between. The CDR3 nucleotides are TGTGCTAGTGGCCCAACTACTAGTTCCAAATTGGAGACCCAGTACTTC. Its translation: CASGPTTSSKLETQYF.

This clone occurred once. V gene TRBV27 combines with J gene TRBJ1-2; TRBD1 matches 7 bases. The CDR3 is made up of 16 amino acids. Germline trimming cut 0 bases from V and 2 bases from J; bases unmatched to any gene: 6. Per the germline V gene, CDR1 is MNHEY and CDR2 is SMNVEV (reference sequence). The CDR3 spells CASSLSTTGVNYGYTF. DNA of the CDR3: TGTGCCAGCAGTTTATCGACCACAGGGGTCAACTATGGCTACACCTTC.

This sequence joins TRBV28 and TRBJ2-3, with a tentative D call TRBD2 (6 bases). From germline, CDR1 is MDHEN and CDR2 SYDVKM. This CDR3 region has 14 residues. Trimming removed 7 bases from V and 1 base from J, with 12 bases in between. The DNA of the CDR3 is TGTGCCAGCACCATTGCGGGGCGCACAGATACGCAGTATTTT. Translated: CASTIAGRTDTQYF.

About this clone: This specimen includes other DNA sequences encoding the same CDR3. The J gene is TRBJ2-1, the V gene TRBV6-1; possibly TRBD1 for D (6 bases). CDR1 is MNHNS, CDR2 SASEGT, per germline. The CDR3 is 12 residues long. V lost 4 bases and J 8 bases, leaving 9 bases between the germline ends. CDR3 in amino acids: CASSAGVHEQFF. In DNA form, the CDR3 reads TGTGCCAGCAGTGCAGGGGTTCATGAGCAGTTCTTC.

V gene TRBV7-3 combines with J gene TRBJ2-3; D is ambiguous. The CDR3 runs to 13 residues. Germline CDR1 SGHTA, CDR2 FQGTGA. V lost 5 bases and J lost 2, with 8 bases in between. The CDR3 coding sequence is TGTGCCAGCAGCCCCCTAAACACAGATACGCAGTATTTT. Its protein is CASSPLNTDTQYF.

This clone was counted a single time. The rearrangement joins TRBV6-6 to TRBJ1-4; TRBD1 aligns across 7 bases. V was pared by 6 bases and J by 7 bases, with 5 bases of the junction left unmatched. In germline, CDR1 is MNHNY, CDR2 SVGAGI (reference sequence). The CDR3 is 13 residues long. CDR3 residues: CASSDRDPEKLFF. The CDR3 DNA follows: TGTGCCAGCAGCGACAGGGATCCTGAAAAACTGTTTTTT.

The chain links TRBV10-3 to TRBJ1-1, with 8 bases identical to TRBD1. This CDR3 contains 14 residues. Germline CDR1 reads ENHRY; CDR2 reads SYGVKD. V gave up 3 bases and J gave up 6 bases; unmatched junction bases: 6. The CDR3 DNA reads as TGTGCCATCAGTGACAGGGGGCGGTATCCTGAAGCTTTCTTT. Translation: CAISDRGRYPEAFF.

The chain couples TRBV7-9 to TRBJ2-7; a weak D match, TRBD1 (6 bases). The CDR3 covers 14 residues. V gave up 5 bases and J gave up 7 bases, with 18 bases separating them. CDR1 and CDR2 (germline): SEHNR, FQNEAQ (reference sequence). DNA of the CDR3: TGTGCCAGCAGCGGTTACAGGGTTCTCGGAGAGCAGTACTTC. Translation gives CASSGYRVLGEQYF.

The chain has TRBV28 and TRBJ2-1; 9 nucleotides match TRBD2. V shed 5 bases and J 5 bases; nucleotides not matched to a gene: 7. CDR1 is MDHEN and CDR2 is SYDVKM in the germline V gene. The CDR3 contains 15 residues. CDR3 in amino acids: CASSAAAGGNNEQFF. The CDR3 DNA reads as TGTGCCAGCAGTGCTGCGGCGGGGGGGAACAATGAGCAGTTCTTC.

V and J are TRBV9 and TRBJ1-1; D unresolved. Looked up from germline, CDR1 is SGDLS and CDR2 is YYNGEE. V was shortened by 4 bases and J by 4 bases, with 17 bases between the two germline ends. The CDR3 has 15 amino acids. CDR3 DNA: TGTGCCAGCAGCCCTCAGAGGGTTACGATCACTGAAGCTTTCTTT. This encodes CASSPQRVTITEAFF.

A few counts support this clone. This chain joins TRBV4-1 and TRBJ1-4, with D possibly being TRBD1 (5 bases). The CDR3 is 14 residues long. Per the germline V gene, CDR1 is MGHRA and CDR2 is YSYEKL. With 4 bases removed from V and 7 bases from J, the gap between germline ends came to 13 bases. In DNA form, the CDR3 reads TGCGCCAGCAGCCGAGGGACTCTGGGTGAAAAACTGTTTTTT. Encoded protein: CASSRGTLGEKLFF.

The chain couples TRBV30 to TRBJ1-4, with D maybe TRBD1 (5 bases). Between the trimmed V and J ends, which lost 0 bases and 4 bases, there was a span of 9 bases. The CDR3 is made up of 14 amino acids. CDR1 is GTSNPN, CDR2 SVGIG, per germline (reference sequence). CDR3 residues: CAWSVSGGNEKLFF. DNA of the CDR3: TGTGCCTGGAGTGTCTCGGGGGGTAATGAAAAACTGTTTTTT.

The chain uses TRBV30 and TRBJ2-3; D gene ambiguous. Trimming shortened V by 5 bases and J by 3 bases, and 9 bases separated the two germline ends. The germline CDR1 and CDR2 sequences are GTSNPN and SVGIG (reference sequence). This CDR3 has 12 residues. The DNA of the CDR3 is TGTGCCTGGGGATCTCTTACAGATACGCAGTATTTT. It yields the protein CAWGSLTDTQYF.

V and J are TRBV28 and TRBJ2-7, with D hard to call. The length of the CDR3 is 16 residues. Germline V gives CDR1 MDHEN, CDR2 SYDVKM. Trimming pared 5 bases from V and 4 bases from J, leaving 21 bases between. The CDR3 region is CASSLTPPGPPYEQYF. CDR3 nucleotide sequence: TGTGCCAGCAGTCTAACTCCTCCCGGACCTCCTTACGAGCAGTACTTC. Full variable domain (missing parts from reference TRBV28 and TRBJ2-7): DVKVTQSSRYLVKRTGEKVFLECVQDMDHENMFWYRQDPGLGLRLIYFSYDVKMKEKGDIPEGYSVSREKKERFSLILESASTNQTSMYLCASSLTPPGPPYEQYFGPGTRLTVT.

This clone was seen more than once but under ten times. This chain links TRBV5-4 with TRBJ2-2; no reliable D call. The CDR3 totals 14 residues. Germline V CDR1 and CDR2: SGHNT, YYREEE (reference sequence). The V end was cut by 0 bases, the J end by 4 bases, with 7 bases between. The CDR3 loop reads CASSLEGSTGELFF. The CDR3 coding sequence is TGTGCCAGCAGCTTGGAAGGATCCACCGGGGAGCTGTTTTTT.

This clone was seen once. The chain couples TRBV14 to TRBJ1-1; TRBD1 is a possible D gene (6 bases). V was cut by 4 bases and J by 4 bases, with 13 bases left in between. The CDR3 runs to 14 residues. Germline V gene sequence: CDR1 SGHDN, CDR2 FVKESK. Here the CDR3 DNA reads TGTGCCAGCAGCCTAGGCAGCAGGGGCACTGAAGCTTTCTTT. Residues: CASSLGSRGTEAFF.

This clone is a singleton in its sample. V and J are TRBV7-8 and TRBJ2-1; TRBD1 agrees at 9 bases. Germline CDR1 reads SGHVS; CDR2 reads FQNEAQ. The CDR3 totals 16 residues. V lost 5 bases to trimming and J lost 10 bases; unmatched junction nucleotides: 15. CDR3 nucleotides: TGTGCCAGCAGCCTCCTGGTCGGGACAGGGATTGGCGAGCAGTTCTTC. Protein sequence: CASSLLVGTGIGEQFF.

The CDR3 loop reads CASSFGTASNQPQHF. CDR3 sequence (DNA): TGTGCCAGCAGTTTCGGGACAGCGAGCAATCAGCCCCAGCATTTT. The J gene is TRBJ1-5, the V gene TRBV28; TRBD1 matches at 7 bases. Germline CDR1 and CDR2: MDHEN and SYDVKM. With 3 bases clipped from V and 1 base from J, the junction kept 3 bases outside the gene matches. The CDR3 is 15 amino acids.

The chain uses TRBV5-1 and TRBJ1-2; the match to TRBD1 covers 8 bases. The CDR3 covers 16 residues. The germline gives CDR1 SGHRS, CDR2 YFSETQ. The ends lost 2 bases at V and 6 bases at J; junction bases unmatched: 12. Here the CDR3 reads CASSFLGQVERDGYTF. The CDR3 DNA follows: TGCGCCAGCAGCTTCTTGGGACAGGTCGAAAGGGATGGCTACACCTTC.